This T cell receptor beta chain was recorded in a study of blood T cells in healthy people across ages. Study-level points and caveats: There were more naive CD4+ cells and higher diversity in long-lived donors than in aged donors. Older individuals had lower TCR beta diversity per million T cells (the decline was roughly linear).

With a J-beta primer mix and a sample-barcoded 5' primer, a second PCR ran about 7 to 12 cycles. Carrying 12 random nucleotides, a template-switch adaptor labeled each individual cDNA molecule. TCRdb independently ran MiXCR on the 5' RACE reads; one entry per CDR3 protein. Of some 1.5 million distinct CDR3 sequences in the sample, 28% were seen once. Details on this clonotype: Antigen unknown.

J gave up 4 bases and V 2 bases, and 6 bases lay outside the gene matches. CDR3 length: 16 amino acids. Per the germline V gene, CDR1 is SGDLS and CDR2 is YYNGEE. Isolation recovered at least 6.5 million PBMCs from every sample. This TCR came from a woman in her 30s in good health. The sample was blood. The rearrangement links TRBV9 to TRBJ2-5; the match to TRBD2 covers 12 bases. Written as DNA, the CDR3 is TGTGCCAGCAGCGTGGAACTAGCGGGAGGTAGAGAGACCCAGTACTTC. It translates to CASSVELAGGRETQYF.